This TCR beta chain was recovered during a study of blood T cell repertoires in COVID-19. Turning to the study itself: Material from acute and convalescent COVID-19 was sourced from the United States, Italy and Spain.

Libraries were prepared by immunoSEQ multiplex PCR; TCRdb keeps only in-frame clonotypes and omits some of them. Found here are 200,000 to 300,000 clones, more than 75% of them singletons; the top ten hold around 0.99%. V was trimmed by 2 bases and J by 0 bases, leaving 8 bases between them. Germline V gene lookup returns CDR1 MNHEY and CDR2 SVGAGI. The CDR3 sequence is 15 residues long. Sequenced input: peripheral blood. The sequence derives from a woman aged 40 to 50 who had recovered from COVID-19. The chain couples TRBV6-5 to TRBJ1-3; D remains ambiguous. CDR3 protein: CASSYVGSSGNTIYF. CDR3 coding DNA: TGTGCCAGCAGTTACGTTGGGAGCTCTGGAAACACCATATATTTT.